These 27 T cell receptor beta chains share one sample of origin, sequenced in a study of cytomegalovirus exposure and HLA in healthy donors (dated by TCRdb to between 2016 and 2019). The library was made by the immunoSEQ multiplex PCR assay. What TCRdb holds here is the immuneACCESS table cut down to in-frame rearrangements. Part of the clones is not present; checked against another copy, under half of the missing clones reflect an unresolved V gene, and the others are unexplained. The sample has 110,000 or so clones on record, more than 70% of them singletons. 2.1% of the sample lies in the top ten. Sequencing was done on a sample of PBMCs. All receptors derive from a woman aged 25 to 45 in good health and CMV-seronegative.

This chain uses TRBV6-5 with TRBJ2-3; 8 bases line up with TRBD2. The length of the CDR3 is 15 residues. The germline gives CDR1 MNHEY, CDR2 SVGAGI. The junction had 4 bases not matched to a gene; V was cut back by 5 bases and J by 0 bases. The DNA of the CDR3 is TGTGCCAGCAGTCTCCGGGGGGGTAGCACAGATACGCAGTATTTT. It yields the protein CASSLRGGSTDTQYF.

The V gene is TRBV5-6, the J gene TRBJ2-5; D gene unclear. The ends were cut back, 2 bases at V and 5 bases at J, with 4 bases in the middle. The CDR3 is 11 amino acids. From germline, CDR1 is SGHDT and CDR2 YYEEEE. CDR3 sequence: CASSFGETQYF. The CDR3 coding sequence is TGTGCCAGCAGCTTCGGGGAGACCCAGTACTTC.

V is TRBV5-5 and J is TRBJ1-5; 7 bases line up with TRBD1. V lost 4 bases and J lost 0; bases outside the gene matches: 16. The CDR3 sequence is 19 residues long. Germline CDR1 SGHKS, CDR2 YYEKEE (reference sequence). Written as DNA, the CDR3 is TGTGCCAGCAGCCTTAACCTAGACAGGGTTATTGGTAGCAATCAGCCCCAGCATTTT. Protein: CASSLNLDRVIGSNQPQHF.

The V gene is TRBV5-1, the J gene TRBJ2-5; TRBD1 agrees at 7 bases. The germline V gene encodes CDR1 SGHRS and CDR2 YFSETQ. The CDR3 is 14 residues long. Trimming removed 7 bases from V and 2 bases from J; junction bases left unmatched: 8. CDR3 sequence: CASGNRGGQETQYF. CDR3 nucleotides: TGCGCCAGCGGTAACAGGGGCGGGCAAGAGACCCAGTACTTC.

In this sample, this clone turned up once. The chain joins TRBV9 to TRBJ2-2, with TRBD1 as a possible D gene (5 bases). Germline values: CDR1 SGDLS, CDR2 YYNGEE. This CDR3 has 15 amino acids. Trimming cost V 0 bases and J 7 bases, with 13 bases left between them. CDR3 sequence reads: CASSVDPAGNGELFF. The CDR3 coding sequence is TGTGCCAGCAGCGTAGATCCGGCAGGGAACGGGGAGCTGTTTTTT. Full variable domain (missing parts from reference TRBV9 and TRBJ2-2): DSGVTQTPKHLITATGQRVTLRCSPRSGDLSVYWYQQSLDQGLQFLIQYYNGEERAKGNILERFSAQQFPDLHSELNLSSLELGDSALYFCASSVDPAGNGELFFGEGSRLTVL.

J is TRBJ1-5 and V is TRBV6-5, with 7 positions matching TRBD1. V was pared by 6 bases and J by 4 bases, with 9 bases of the junction left unmatched. Looked up from germline, CDR1 is MNHEY and CDR2 is SVGAGI. This CDR3 has 15 residues. The CDR3 DNA reads TGTGCCAGCAGCCTGAACAGGGGCAATAATCAGCCCCAGCATTTT. Its protein product is CASSLNRGNNQPQHF.

CDR3 in DNA: TGCGCCAGCAGCTTGAGTTCGATCAGAGAGACCCAGTACTTC. Amino acid sequence: CASSLSSIRETQYF. The chain recombines TRBV5-1 with TRBJ2-5; no reliable D call. Germline V gene data show CDR1 as SGHRS and CDR2 as YFSETQ. This CDR3 region has 14 residues. The V end lost 1 base, the J end lost 4 bases, and 11 bases lay between the germline ends.

The rearrangement uses TRBV21-1 and TRBJ2-5; no DNA check was done on the table's D call, TRBD1. TRBV21-1 is labeled a pseudogene. This CDR3 contains 15 residues. CDR3: CASSLRQGRQETQYF. CDR3 bases: TGTGCCAGCAGCCTAAGACAGGGTCGGCAAGAGACCCAGTACTTC.

This rearrangement joins TRBV19 to TRBJ1-6; no clear D. Germline V gene sequence: CDR1 LNHDA, CDR2 SQIVND (reference sequence). The CDR3 is 13 amino acids. V was clipped by 5 bases and J by 7 bases, with 9 bases between them. CDR3 in DNA: TGTGCCAGTAGTTCGCCGGGGAATTCACCCCTCCACTTT. This gives the protein CASSSPGNSPLHF.

The chain employs TRBV30 and TRBJ2-3; D is possibly TRBD1 (5 bases). The CDR3 length is 16 residues. V was cut by 4 bases and J by 6 bases, with 23 bases left in between. In germline, CDR1 is GTSNPN, CDR2 SVGIG (reference sequence). The CDR3 DNA reads TGTGCCTGGACCAACTCCTTAGGGGCCCCAGGCGATACGCAGTATTTT. It codes for CAWTNSLGAPGDTQYF.

CDR3 bases: TGTGCCAGTAGTACACGGTCGACGGGGGACTATGGCTACACCTTC. Translated: CASSTRSTGDYGYTF. V is TRBV19 and J is TRBJ1-2, with D perhaps TRBD1 (5 bases). Trimming pared 4 bases from V and 3 bases from J, leaving 15 bases between. The CDR3 runs to 15 residues. CDR1 and CDR2 (germline): LNHDA, SQIVND (reference sequence).

The rearrangement links TRBV7-2 to TRBJ1-5; tentatively, D is TRBD1 (6 bases). V was trimmed by 5 bases and J by 6 bases, leaving 17 bases between them. CDR3 size: 15 residues. The V gene's germline CDR1 is SGHTA and CDR2 FQGNSA. The CDR3 DNA is TGTGCCAGCAGCCCTACGGGGGGGGCAGCTCAGCCCCAGCATTTT. Translated: CASSPTGGAAQPQHF.

V gene TRBV7-9 combines with J gene TRBJ2-7; D is unclear. Germline V CDR1 and CDR2: SEHNR, FQNEAQ (reference sequence). This CDR3 has 15 residues. Trimming removed 0 bases at V and 5 bases at J, with 14 bases between. CDR3 region: CASSLAGSRRNEQYF. CDR3 in DNA: TGTGCCAGCAGCTTAGCAGGCTCTAGGCGGAACGAGCAGTACTTC. The whole variable domain, filled in from reference TRBV7-9 and TRBJ2-7, reads DTGVSQNPRHKITKRGQNVTFRCDPISEHNRLYWYRQTLGQGPEFLTYFQNEAQLEKSRLLSDRFSAERPKGSFSTLEIQRTEQGDSAMYLCASSLAGSRRNEQYFGPGTRLTVT.

The table lists this clone with a few counts. V usage is TRBV5-1 and J usage is TRBJ1-2, with 11 bases lining up with TRBD1. The CDR3 consists of 16 residues. CDR1 and CDR2 from the germline V gene are SGHRS and YFSETQ. J lost 3 bases, V lost 1 base, and 5 bases had no gene match. In nucleotides, the CDR3 is TGCGCCAGCAGCTTGTCTCCGGGACAGGGGGACTATGGCTACACCTTC. This translates into CASSLSPGQGDYGYTF.

Only a few counts were recorded for this clone. The chain recombines TRBV29-1 with TRBJ2-7, with 14 bases matching TRBD2. Losses at the gene ends were 6 bases for V and 4 bases for J; bases not matched to a gene: 2. Germline CDR1 SQVTM, CDR2 ANQGSEA. The CDR3 totals 13 residues. CDR3 bases: TGCAGCGTACGGACTAGCGGGGGGTACGAGCAGTACTTC. It translates to CSVRTSGGYEQYF.

The V call is TRBV6-5, the J call TRBJ2-7, with D perhaps matching TRBD1 (6 bases). Germline lookup yields CDR1 MNHEY and CDR2 SVGAGI. The CDR3 totals 15 residues. With 0 bases removed from V and 2 bases from J, the gap between germline ends came to 11 bases. This CDR3 is CASSYSDSFPYEQYF. CDR3 DNA sequence: TGTGCCAGCAGTTACTCGGACAGTTTCCCCTACGAGCAGTACTTC.

This clone was counted a single time. V usage is TRBV20-1 and J usage is TRBJ1-1; D gene unclear. CDR1 is DFQATT and CDR2 is SNEGSKA in the germline V gene (reference sequence). V lost 0 bases and J lost 6, with 5 bases in between. The CDR3 is 11 amino acids. This CDR3 is CSARDRSEAFF. Written as DNA, the CDR3 is TGCAGTGCTAGAGACAGGTCTGAAGCTTTCTTT.

The rearrangement joins TRBV10-3 to TRBJ1-5, with TRBD1 identical over 9 bases. The CDR3 runs 14 residues. Germline V gene lookup returns CDR1 ENHRY and CDR2 SYGVKD. V lost 4 bases and J lost 3; bases outside the gene matches: 1. CDR3 bases: TGTGCCATCAGTGGGACAGGGGACAATCAGCCCCAGCATTTT. Its translation: CAISGTGDNQPQHF.

This clone was recorded once. The chain joins TRBV10-3 to TRBJ1-4, with 8 positions matching TRBD1. The ends lost 3 bases at V and 8 bases at J; junction bases unmatched: 11. The length of the CDR3 is 16 residues. Germline V gene sequence: CDR1 ENHRY, CDR2 SYGVKD. DNA for the CDR3: TGTGCCATCAGTGATGTCGTCACAGGGGGAAGGGAAAAACTGTTTTTT. This encodes CAISDVVTGGREKLFF.

The chain is built from TRBV7-2 and TRBJ2-7; D might be TRBD2 (5 bases). The CDR3 length is 14 residues. The ends were cut back, 1 base at V and 1 base at J, with 8 bases in the middle. Looked up from germline, CDR1 is SGHTA and CDR2 is FQGNSA. The CDR3 sequence: CASSLGRVSYEQYF. CDR3 in DNA: TGTGCCAGCAGCTTAGGGCGGGTTTCCTACGAGCAGTACTTC.

This chain joins TRBV6-4 and TRBJ2-2; 9 nucleotides align to TRBD2. The CDR3 has 16 amino acids. With V trimmed by 3 bases and J by 1 base, 3 bases remained unmatched. In germline, CDR1 is MRHNA, CDR2 SNTAGT. This chain's CDR3 is CASSEIAGVNTGELFF. The DNA of the CDR3 is TGTGCCAGCAGTGAGATAGCGGGGGTGAACACCGGGGAGCTGTTTTTT.

This clone showed up just a few times. This chain links TRBV10-2 with TRBJ1-6, with a weak D call TRBD1 (5 bases). The CDR3 has 14 residues. Germline CDR1 reads WSHSY; CDR2 reads SAAADI. The V end was cut by 0 bases, the J end by 11 bases, with 11 bases between. CDR3 in amino acids: CASSESGGGAPLHF. The DNA of the CDR3 is TGCGCCAGCAGTGAGTCGGGGGGTGGGGCACCCCTCCACTTT.

V and J are TRBV2 and TRBJ2-1; TRBD1 agrees at 9 bases. Per germline, CDR1 SNHLY and CDR2 FYNNEI. Unmatched junction bases numbered 11, after V lost 11 bases and J lost 0 bases. The CDR3 is 16 amino acids. The CDR3 loop reads CAGGQGHPSSYNEQFF. The CDR3 region has the DNA TGTGCCGGTGGACAGGGGCACCCGAGCTCCTACAATGAGCAGTTCTTC.

This clone has just a few counts. The V gene is TRBV7-8, the J gene TRBJ1-5; the D is unclear. The CDR3 sequence is 18 residues long. V was cut by 4 bases and J by 4 bases, with 23 bases left in between. Germline V lookup: CDR1 SGHVS, CDR2 FQNEAQ. The CDR3 protein is CASSSGRLSGIGNQPQHF. CDR3 in DNA: TGTGCCAGCAGCTCGGGGAGGTTGAGTGGGATAGGGAATCAGCCCCAGCATTTT.

The gene calls are TRBV11-3 and TRBJ2-1; 10 positions agree with TRBD1. Germline CDR1 SGHNT, CDR2 YENEEA. J was trimmed by 6 bases and V by 4 bases; bases with no gene match: 3. The CDR3 is 14 residues long. CDR3 nucleotide sequence: TGTGCCAGCAGCTCGGACAGGGGGGTCAATGAGCAGTTCTTC. Translated, it gives CASSSDRGVNEQFF.

The rearrangement uses TRBV5-1 and TRBJ1-2; unclear D gene. V lost 0 bases and J 1 base, leaving 7 bases between the germline ends. The CDR3 consists of 14 residues. Germline assignment: CDR1 SGHRS and CDR2 YFSETQ. CDR3 region: CASSLDGDNYGYTF. CDR3 DNA sequence: TGCGCCAGCAGCTTGGACGGGGATAACTATGGCTACACCTTC.

The chain recombines TRBV7-2 with TRBJ2-3, with a possible D match to TRBD2 (6 bases). V was trimmed by 2 bases and J by 5 bases, leaving 17 bases between them. The CDR3 contains 16 residues. The germline V gene encodes CDR1 SGHTA and CDR2 FQGNSA. Here the CDR3 DNA reads TGTGCCAGCAGCTTACGGAGCGGGTTTAGGGGAGATACGCAGTATTTT. Amino acids: CASSLRSGFRGDTQYF. Complete variable domain (other parts from reference TRBV7-2 and TRBJ2-3): GAGVSQSPSNKVTEKGKDVELRCDPISGHTALYWYRQSLGQGLEFLIYFQGNSAPDKSGLPSDRFSAERTGGSVSTLTIQRTQQEDSAVYLCASSLRSGFRGDTQYFGPGTRLTVL.